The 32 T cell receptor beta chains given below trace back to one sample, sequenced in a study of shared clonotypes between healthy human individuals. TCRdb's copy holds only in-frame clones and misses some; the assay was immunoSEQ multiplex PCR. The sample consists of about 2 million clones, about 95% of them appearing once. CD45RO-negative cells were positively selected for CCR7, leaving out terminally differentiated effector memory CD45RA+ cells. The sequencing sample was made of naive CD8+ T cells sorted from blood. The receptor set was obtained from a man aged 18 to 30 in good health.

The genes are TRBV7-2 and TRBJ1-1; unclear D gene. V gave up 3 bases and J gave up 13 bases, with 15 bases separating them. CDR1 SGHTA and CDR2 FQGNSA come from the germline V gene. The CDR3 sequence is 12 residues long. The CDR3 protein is CASSLGNDLDFF. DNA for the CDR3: TGTGCCAGCAGCTTGGGGAACGATCTTGATTTCTTT.

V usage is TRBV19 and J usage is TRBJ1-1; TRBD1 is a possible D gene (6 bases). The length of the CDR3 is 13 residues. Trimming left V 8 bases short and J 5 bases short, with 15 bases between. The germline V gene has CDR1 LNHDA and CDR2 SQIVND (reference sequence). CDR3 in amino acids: CASRKGVGTEAFF. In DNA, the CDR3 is TGTGCCAGTCGAAAGGGGGTAGGGACTGAAGCTTTCTTT. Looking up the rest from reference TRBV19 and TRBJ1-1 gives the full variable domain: DGGITQSPKYLFRKEGQNVTLSCEQNLNHDAMYWYRQDPGQGLRLIYYSQIVNDFQKGDIAEGYSVSREKKESFPLTVTSAQKNPTAFYLCASRKGVGTEAFFGQGTRLTVV.

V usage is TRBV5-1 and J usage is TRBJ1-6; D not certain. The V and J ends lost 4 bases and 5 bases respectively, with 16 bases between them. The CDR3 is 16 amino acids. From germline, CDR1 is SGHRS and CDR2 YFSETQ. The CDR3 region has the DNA TGCGCCAGCAGCGCAGAACCTACACCAAATAATTCACCCCTCCACTTT. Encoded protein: CASSAEPTPNNSPLHF. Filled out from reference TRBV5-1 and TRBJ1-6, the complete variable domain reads KAGVTQTPRYLIKTRGQQVTLSCSPISGHRSVSWYQQTPGQGLQFLFEYFSETQRNKGNFPGRFSGRQFSNSRSEMNVSTLELGDSALYLCASSAEPTPNNSPLHFGNGTRLTVT.

The DNA of the CDR3 is TGCGCCAGCAGTTTTCTAGCGTCTGGAGATACGCAGTATTTT. Its translation is CASSFLASGDTQYF. The chain has TRBV10-2 and TRBJ2-3, with D possibly matching TRBD2 (6 bases). Germline V gene data show CDR1 as WSHSY and CDR2 as SAAADI. V was trimmed by 5 bases and J by 5 bases, leaving 14 bases between them. This CDR3 region has 14 residues.

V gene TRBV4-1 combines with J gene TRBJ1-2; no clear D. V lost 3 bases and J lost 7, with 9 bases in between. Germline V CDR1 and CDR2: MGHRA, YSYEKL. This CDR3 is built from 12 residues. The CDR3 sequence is CASSQDGTGYTF. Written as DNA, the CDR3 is TGCGCCAGCAGCCAGGACGGAACTGGCTACACCTTC.

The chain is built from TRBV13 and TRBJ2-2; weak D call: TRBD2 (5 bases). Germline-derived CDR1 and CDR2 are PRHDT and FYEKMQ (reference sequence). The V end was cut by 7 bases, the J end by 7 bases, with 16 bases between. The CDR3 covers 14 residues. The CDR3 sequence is CASNDAGGGGELFF. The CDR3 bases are TGTGCCAGCAACGACGCGGGTGGTGGCGGGGAGCTGTTTTTT.

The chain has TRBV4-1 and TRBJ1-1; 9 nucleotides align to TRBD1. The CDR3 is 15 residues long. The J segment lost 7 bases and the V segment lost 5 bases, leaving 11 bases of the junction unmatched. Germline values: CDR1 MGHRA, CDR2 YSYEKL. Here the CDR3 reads CASSETGTGHYEAFF. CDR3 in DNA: TGCGCCAGCAGCGAGACCGGGACAGGGCACTATGAAGCTTTCTTT.

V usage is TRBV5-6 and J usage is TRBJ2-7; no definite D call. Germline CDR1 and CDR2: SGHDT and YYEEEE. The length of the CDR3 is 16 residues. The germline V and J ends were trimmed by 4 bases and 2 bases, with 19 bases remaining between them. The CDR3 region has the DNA TGTGCCAGCAGCCCGCCCCCCGCGACGGAGACCTACGAGCAGTACTTC. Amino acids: CASSPPPATETYEQYF.

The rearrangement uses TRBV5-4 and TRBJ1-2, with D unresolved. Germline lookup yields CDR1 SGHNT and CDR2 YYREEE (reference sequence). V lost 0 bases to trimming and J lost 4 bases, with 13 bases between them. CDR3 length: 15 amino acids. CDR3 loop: CASSLGAVWSYGYTF. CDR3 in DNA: TGTGCCAGCAGCTTGGGGGCAGTATGGTCCTATGGCTACACCTTC.

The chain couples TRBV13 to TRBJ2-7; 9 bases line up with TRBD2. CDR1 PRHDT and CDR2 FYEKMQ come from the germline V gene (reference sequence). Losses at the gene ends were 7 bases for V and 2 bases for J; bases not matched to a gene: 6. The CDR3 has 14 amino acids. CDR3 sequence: CASTVAGEPYEQYF. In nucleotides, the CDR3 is TGTGCCAGCACAGTAGCGGGAGAGCCCTACGAGCAGTACTTC.

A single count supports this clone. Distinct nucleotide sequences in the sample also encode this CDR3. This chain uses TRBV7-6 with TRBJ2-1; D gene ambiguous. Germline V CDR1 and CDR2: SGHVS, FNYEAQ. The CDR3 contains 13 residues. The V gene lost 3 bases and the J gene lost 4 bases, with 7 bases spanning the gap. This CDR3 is CASSLGSYNEQFF. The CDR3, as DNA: TGTGCCAGCAGCTTGGGCAGTTACAATGAGCAGTTCTTC.

The CDR3 DNA reads as TGTGCCAGCAGCTATCTAGGACTAGCAGCTAGCACAGATACGCAGTATTTT. Protein product: CASSYLGLAASTDTQYF. The rearrangement joins TRBV7-9 to TRBJ2-3; 8 bases line up with TRBD2. Germline lookup yields CDR1 SEHNR and CDR2 FQNEAQ (reference sequence). With 4 bases clipped from V and 0 bases from J, the junction kept 9 bases outside the gene matches. The CDR3 sequence is 17 residues long.

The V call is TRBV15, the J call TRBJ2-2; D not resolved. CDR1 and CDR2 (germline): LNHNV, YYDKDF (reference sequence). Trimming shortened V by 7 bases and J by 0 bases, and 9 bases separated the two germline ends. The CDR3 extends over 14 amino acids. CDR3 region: CATKSGSNTGELFF. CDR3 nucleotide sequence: TGTGCCACCAAGTCCGGGTCGAACACCGGGGAGCTGTTTTTT. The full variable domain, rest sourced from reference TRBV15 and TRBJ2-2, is DAMVIQNPRYQVTQFGKPVTLSCSQTLNHNVMYWYQQKSSQAPKLLFHYYDKDFNNEADTPDNFQSRRPNTSFCFLDIRSPGLGDTAMYLCATKSGSNTGELFFGEGSRLTVL.

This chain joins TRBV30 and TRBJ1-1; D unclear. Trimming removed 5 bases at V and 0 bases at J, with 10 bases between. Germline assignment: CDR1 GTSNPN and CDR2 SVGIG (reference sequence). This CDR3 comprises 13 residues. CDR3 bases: TGTGCCTGGCAAAGAGAGATGAACACTGAAGCTTTCTTT. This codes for CAWQREMNTEAFF.

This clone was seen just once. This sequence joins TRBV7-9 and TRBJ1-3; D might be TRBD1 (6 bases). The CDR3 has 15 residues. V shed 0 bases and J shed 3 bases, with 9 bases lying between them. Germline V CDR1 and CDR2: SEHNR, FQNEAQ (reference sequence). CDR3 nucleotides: TGTGCCAGCAGCTTAGCCGTCAGGGGTGGAAACACCATATATTTT. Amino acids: CASSLAVRGGNTIYF. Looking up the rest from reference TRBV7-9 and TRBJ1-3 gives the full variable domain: DTGVSQNPRHKITKRGQNVTFRCDPISEHNRLYWYRQTLGQGPEFLTYFQNEAQLEKSRLLSDRFSAERPKGSFSTLEIQRTEQGDSAMYLCASSLAVRGGNTIYFGEGSWLTVV.

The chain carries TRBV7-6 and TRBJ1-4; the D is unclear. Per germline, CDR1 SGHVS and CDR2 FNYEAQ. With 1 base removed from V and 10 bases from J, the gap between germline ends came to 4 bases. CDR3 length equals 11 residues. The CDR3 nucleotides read TGTGCCAGCAGCTTAGGGGTAAAACTGTTTTTT. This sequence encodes CASSLGVKLFF.

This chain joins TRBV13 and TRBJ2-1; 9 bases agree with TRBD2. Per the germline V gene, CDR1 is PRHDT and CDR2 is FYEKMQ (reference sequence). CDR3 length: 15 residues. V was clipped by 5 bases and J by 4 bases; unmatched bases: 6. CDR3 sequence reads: CASSLSGRRYNEQFF. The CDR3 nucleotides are TGTGCCAGCAGCCTAAGCGGGAGGCGTTACAATGAGCAGTTCTTC.

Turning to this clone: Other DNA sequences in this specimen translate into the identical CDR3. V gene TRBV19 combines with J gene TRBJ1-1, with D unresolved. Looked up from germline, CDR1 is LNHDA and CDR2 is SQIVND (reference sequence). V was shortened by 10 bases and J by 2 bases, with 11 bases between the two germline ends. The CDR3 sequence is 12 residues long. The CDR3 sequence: CATKDGNTEAFF. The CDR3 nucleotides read TGTGCCACCAAGGACGGTAACACTGAAGCTTTCTTT.

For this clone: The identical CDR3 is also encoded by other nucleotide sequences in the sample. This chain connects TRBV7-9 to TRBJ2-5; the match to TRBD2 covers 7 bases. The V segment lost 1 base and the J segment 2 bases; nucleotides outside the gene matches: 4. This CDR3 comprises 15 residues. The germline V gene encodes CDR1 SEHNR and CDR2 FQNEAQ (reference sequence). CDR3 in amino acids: CASSLGGGYQETQYF. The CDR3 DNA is TGTGCCAGCAGCTTAGGGGGAGGGTATCAAGAGACCCAGTACTTC.

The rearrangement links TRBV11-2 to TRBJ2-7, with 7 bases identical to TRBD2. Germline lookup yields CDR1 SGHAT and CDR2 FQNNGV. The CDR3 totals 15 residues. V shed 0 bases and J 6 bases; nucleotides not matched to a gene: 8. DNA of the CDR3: TGTGCCAGCAGCTTAGACGGGGGGATGTTCGCCGAGCAGTACTTC. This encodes CASSLDGGMFAEQYF.

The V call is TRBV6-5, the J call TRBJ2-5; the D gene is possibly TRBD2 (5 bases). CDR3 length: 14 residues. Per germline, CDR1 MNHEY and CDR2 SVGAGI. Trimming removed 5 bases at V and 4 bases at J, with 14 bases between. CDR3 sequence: CASSPSGESETQYF. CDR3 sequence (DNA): TGTGCCAGCAGTCCAAGTGGGGAGTCAGAGACCCAGTACTTC.

The CDR3 DNA is TGTGCCAGCAGCTACCGACGGTCCTACGAGCAGTACTTC. Its translation: CASSYRRSYEQYF. The J gene is TRBJ2-7, the V gene TRBV7-2, with D hard to call. V was cut by 4 bases and J by 1 base, with 8 bases left in between. Germline-derived CDR1 and CDR2 are SGHTA and FQGNSA. There are 13 residues in the CDR3.

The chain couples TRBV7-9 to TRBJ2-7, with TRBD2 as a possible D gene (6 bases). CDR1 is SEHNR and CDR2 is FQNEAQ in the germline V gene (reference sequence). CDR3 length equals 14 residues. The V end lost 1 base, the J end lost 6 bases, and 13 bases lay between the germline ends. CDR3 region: CASSLDGGGTEQYF. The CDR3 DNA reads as TGTGCCAGCAGCTTAGATGGTGGCGGGACCGAGCAGTACTTC.

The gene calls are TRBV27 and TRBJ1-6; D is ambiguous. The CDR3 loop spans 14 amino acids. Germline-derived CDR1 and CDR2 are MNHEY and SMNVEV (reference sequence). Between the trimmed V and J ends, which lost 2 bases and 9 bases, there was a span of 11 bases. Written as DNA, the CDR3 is TGTGCCAGCAGTTTAGAACAAGGCGGTTCACCCCTCCACTTT. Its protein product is CASSLEQGGSPLHF.

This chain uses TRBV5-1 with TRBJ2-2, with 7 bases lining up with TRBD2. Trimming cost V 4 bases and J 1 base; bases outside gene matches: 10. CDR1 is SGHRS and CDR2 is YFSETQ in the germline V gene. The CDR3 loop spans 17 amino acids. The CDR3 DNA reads TGCGCCAGCAGCCCTACCTTCACTAGCGTGAACACCGGGGAGCTGTTTTTT. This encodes CASSPTFTSVNTGELFF.

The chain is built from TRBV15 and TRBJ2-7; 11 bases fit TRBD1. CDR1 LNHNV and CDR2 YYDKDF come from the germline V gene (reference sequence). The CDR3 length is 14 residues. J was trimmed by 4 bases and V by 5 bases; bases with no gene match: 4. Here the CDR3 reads CATSFGQGAYEQYF. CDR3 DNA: TGTGCCACCAGCTTCGGACAGGGGGCTTACGAGCAGTACTTC.

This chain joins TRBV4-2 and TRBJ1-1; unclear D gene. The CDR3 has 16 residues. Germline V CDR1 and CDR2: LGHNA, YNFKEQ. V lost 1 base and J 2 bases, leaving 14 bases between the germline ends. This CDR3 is CASSQVEASENTEAFF. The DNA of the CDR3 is TGTGCCAGCAGCCAAGTAGAGGCCAGTGAAAACACTGAAGCTTTCTTT.

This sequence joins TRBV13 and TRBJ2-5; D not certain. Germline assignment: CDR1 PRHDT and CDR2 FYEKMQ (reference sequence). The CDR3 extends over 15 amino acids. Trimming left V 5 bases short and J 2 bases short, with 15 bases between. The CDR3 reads CASSLRTVRQETQYF. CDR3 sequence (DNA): TGTGCCAGCAGCCTCCGGACCGTTAGACAAGAGACCCAGTACTTC.

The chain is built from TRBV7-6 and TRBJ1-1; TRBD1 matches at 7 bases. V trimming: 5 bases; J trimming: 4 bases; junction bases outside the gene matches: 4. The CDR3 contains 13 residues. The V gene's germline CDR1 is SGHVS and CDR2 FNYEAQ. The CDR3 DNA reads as TGTGCCAGCAGCCTAACAGGGGCCACTGAAGCTTTCTTT. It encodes CASSLTGATEAFF.

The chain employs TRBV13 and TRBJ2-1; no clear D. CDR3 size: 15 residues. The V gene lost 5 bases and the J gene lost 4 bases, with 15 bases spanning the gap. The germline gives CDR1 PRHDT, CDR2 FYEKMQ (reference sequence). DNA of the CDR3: TGTGCCAGCAGCCACCTAGAAGACGGATACAATGAGCAGTTCTTC. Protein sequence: CASSHLEDGYNEQFF.

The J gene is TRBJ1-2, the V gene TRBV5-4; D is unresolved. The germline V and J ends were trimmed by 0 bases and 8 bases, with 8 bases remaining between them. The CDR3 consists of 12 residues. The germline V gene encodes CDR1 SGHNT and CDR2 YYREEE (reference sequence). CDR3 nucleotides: TGTGCCAGCAGCTTGGGGCCGACCGGCTACACCTTC. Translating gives CASSLGPTGYTF.

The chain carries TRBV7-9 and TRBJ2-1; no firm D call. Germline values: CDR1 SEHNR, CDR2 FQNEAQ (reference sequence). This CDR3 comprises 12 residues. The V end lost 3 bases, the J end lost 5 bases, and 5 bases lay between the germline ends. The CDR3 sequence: CASSLNHNEQFF. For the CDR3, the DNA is TGTGCCAGCAGCTTGAACCACAATGAGCAGTTCTTC.